This T cell receptor beta chain was obtained from a study of blood T cell repertoires in COVID-19. Study-level background: The origin of the acute and convalescent COVID-19 samples was the United States, Italy and Spain.

V was pared by 4 bases and J by 9 bases, with 12 bases between. Germline V lookup: CDR1 LNHDA, CDR2 SQIVND (reference sequence). The CDR3 spans 12 residues. Original methodology: How many nucleated cells were present was estimated from reference gene primer amplification. Repertoires were generated with immunoSEQ multiplex PCR, while TCRdb's copy carries only in-frame clones and drops some. V and J calls and clone size are copied from that table; D and trimming were computed from the DNA. The table shows fewer than 25,000 clones, with approximately 92% occurring only once. The sequenced sample consisted of peripheral blood. This rearrangement joins TRBV19 to TRBJ1-1; D is uncertain. This clonotype was sampled from a woman in her 70s with active COVID-19. DNA of the CDR3: TGTGCCAGTAGTAGAAGTGGCAGTCAAGCTTTCTTT. It encodes CASSRSGSQAFF.